Below, 12 T cell receptor beta chains from the same sample are listed, as sequenced in a study of blood T cell repertoires in COVID-19. Libraries were prepared by immunoSEQ multiplex PCR; TCRdb keeps only in-frame clonotypes and omits some of them. Of 150,000 to 200,000 clones detected, about 90% appear once; the ten largest clones hold about 5.3%. Source material: peripheral blood. The source of these receptors is a man younger than 45 with COVID-19, enrolled during active disease.

The chain carries TRBV5-8 and TRBJ2-2; D is unresolved. Germline V gene data show CDR1 as SGHTS and CDR2 as YDEGEE. V gave up 5 bases and J gave up 0 bases, with 5 bases separating them. CDR3 length: 13 residues. The CDR3 DNA sequence: TGTGCCAGCAGGGGCTCGAACACCGGGGAGCTGTTTTTT. Translation: CASRGSNTGELFF.

The chain has TRBV6-2 or TRBV6-3 and TRBJ1-2; a weak D match, TRBD1 (6 bases). The CDR3 is 14 residues long. CDR1 MNHEY and CDR2 SVGEGT come from the germline V gene. Deletions cut 2 bases from V and 8 bases from J, with 15 bases between. CDR3 DNA sequence: TGTGCCAGCAGTTACAGCAGGGGTTTGGAAGGCTACACCTTC. Amino acids: CASSYSRGLEGYTF.

The chain employs TRBV29-1 and TRBJ1-1; perhaps TRBD1 as D (5 bases). The CDR3 has 11 residues. Between the trimmed V and J ends, which lost 6 bases and 5 bases, there was a span of 10 bases. Germline V gene lookup returns CDR1 SQVTM and CDR2 ANQGSEA. This CDR3 reads CSVGGVTEAFF. The CDR3 region has the DNA TGCAGCGTGGGGGGGGTAACTGAAGCTTTCTTT.

The chain couples TRBV12-3 or TRBV12-4 to TRBJ2-7; D is unclear. With 1 base removed from V and 7 bases from J, the gap between germline ends came to 5 bases. The CDR3 is 11 residues long. The DNA for the CDR3 is TGTGCCAGCAGTTTAGTGGAGGAGCAGTACTTC. This gives the protein CASSLVEEQYF.

The V call is TRBV7-8, the J call TRBJ2-7; 11 nucleotides agree with TRBD2. After removal of 5 bases from V and 3 bases from J, the junction contained 6 bases not matched to a gene. Germline V lookup: CDR1 SGHVS, CDR2 FQNEAQ. The CDR3 consists of 15 residues. The CDR3 region has the DNA TGTGCCAGCAGCCGCGATGGGACTAGCGGCTACGAGCAGTACTTC. Its translation is CASSRDGTSGYEQYF.

V gene TRBV27 combines with J gene TRBJ2-7; 7 positions agree with TRBD1. The CDR3 loop spans 17 amino acids. CDR1 and CDR2 from the germline V gene are MNHEY and SMNVEV (reference sequence). V shed 6 bases, J shed 3 bases, and the junction held 17 bases outside the gene matches. The CDR3 coding sequence is TGTGCCAGCAGCCGCCTAGGGGGCCCAGGCGAAAGCTACGAGCAGTACTTC. Translating gives CASSRLGGPGESYEQYF.

The chain links TRBV6-1 to TRBJ1-2; possibly TRBD1 for D (5 bases). This CDR3 is 13 amino acids long. Germline V gives CDR1 MNHNS, CDR2 SASEGT. V lost 3 bases to trimming and J lost 5 bases, with 10 bases between them. CDR3 in amino acids: CASSDRVHYGYTF. The DNA for the CDR3 is TGTGCCAGCAGTGACAGGGTCCATTATGGCTACACCTTC.

This chain connects TRBV12-3 or TRBV12-4 to TRBJ1-6, with a possible D match to TRBD1 (6 bases). Trimming removed 6 bases at V and 7 bases at J, with 10 bases between. The CDR3 runs to 13 residues. CDR3 DNA sequence: TGTGCCAGCAGGCAGGGGAGAAATTCACCCCTCCACTTT. It encodes CASRQGRNSPLHF.

The gene calls are TRBV6-6 and TRBJ1-3; D not certain. V lost 5 bases and J lost 4, with 21 bases in between. The CDR3 is made up of 17 amino acids. Per the germline V gene, CDR1 is MNHNY and CDR2 is SVGAGI (reference sequence). CDR3 nucleotide sequence: TGTGCCAGCAGTCTTGCTCGGTTACGACCGGGGGGAAACACCATATATTTT. Its translation: CASSLARLRPGGNTIYF.

V and J are TRBV7-9 and TRBJ1-1; tentative D call: TRBD1 (6 bases). Germline V gives CDR1 SEHNR, CDR2 FQNEAQ (reference sequence). V was clipped by 4 bases and J by 0 bases, with 15 bases between them. This CDR3 has 16 residues. This chain's CDR3 is CASSSGQGQLNTEAFF. The CDR3 DNA reads as TGTGCCAGCAGCTCGGGCCAGGGGCAACTGAACACTGAAGCTTTCTTT.

The J gene is TRBJ1-6, the V gene TRBV4-1, with 7 positions matching TRBD1. CDR1 is MGHRA and CDR2 is YSYEKL in the germline V gene. After removal of 1 base from V and 9 bases from J, the junction contained 0 bases not matched to a gene. The CDR3 is 13 amino acids. The CDR3 region has the DNA TGCGCCAGCAGCCAAGCAGGGGGTTCACCCCTCCACTTT. Translating it yields CASSQAGGSPLHF.

The rearrangement uses TRBV6-5 and TRBJ1-2; 7 positions match TRBD1. Trimming at V came to 2 bases and at J to 4 bases, leaving 7 bases not matched to a gene. The CDR3 sequence is 15 residues long. Germline CDR1 reads MNHEY; CDR2 reads SVGAGI. The CDR3 nucleotides read TGTGCCAGCAGTTACAGAATTGACAGGGTCTATGGCTACACCTTC. Its protein is CASSYRIDRVYGYTF.